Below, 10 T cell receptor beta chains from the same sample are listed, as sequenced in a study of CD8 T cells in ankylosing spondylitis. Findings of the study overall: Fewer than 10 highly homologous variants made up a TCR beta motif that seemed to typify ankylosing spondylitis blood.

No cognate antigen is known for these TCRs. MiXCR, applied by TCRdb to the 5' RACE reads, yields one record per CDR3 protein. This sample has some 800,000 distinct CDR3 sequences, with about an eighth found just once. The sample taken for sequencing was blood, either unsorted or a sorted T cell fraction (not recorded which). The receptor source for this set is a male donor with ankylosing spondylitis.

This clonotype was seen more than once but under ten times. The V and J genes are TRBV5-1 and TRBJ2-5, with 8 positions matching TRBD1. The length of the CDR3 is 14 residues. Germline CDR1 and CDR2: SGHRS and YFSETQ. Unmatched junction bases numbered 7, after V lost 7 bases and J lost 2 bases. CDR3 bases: TGCGCCAGCGGGGGACAGGCGCCACAAGAGACCCAGTACTTC. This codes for CASGGQAPQETQYF.

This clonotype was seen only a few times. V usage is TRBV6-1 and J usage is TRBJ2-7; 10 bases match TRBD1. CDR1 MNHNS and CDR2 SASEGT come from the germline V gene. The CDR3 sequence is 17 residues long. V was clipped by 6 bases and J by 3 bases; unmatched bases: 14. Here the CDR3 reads CASSAVQSGTGVYEQYF. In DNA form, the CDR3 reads TGTGCCAGCAGCGCCGTACAATCCGGGACAGGGGTCTACGAGCAGTACTTC.

The CDR3 DNA sequence: TGTGCCAGCTCACCACCGAGGGGGGACGAGCAGTACTTC. Its translation: CASSPPRGDEQYF. The chain has TRBV18 and TRBJ2-7; D could derive from TRBD1 or TRBD2 (6 bases each). The V gene's germline CDR1 is KGHSH and CDR2 LQKENI. The V end was cut by 0 bases, the J end by 5 bases, with 8 bases between. CDR3 length: 13 amino acids.

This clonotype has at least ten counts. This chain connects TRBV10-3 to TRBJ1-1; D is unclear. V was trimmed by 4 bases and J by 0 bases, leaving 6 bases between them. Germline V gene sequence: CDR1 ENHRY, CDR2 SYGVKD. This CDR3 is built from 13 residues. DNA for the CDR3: TGTGCCATCAGTGCCCTAGTGAACACTGAAGCTTTCTTT. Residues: CAISALVNTEAFF.

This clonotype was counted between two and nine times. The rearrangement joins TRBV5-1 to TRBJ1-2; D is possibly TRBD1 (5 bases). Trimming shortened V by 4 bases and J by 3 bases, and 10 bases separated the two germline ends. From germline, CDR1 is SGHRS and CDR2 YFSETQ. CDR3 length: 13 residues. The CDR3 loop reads CASSNQGDYGYTF. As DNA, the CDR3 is TGCGCCAGCAGCAACCAGGGAGACTATGGCTACACCTTC.

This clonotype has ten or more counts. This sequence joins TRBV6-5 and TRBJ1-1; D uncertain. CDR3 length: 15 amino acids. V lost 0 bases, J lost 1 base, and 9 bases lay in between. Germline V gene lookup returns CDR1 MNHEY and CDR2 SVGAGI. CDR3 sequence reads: CASSYSGLTNTEAFF. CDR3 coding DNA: TGTGCCAGCAGTTACTCAGGACTCACGAACACTGAAGCTTTCTTT.

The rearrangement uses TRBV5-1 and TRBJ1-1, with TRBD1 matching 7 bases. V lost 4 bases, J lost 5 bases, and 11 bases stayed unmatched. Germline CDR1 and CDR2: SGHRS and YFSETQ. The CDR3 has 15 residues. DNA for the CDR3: TGCGCCAGCAGCCCCATCAGGGGGTCCCTAACTGAAGCTTTCTTT. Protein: CASSPIRGSLTEAFF.

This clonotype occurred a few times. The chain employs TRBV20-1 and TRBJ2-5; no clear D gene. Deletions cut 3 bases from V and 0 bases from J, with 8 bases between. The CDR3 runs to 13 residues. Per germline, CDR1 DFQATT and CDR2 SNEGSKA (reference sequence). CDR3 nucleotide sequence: TGCAGTGCTAGTGTGGTGTACCAAGAGACCCAGTACTTC. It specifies CSASVVYQETQYF.

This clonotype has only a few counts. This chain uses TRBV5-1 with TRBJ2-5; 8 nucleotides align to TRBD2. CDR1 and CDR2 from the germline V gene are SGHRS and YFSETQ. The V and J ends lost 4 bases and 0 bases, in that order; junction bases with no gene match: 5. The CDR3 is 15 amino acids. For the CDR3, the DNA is TGCGCCAGCAGCCCATTGACTAGCGACCAAGAGACCCAGTACTTC. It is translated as CASSPLTSDQETQYF.

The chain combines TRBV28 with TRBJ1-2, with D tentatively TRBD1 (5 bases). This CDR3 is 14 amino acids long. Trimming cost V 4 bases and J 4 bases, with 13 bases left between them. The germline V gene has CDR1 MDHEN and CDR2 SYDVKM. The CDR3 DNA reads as TGTGCCAGCAGTTACCCGGGGGATCCCTATGGCTACACCTTC. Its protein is CASSYPGDPYGYTF.